Presented here are 5 T cell receptor beta chains from one specimen sequenced in a study of tissue T cells after allogeneic stem cell transplantation. The assay was immunoSEQ multiplex PCR, and TCRdb's table has in-frame clones only and misses some. This table holds 3,400 or so clones, approximately 49% found once. Time point: mouse harvest day 14 after allogeneic transplant. Mouse grafts combined 10^7 T-cell-depleted bone marrow cells with 10^6 splenic CD5+ T cells. Sequencing was performed on gut tissue. The source of these receptors is a female BALB/c mouse given C57BL/6 T cells with graft-versus-host disease after an allogeneic hematopoietic cell transplant.

This clone was observed a handful of times. Germline and genes here are mouse. The read ends 1 residue before the CDR3 terminus; that terminus is restored from the germline J gene. This chain uses TRBV2 with TRBJ2-1; TRBD1 or TRBD2 may be the D gene (7 bases each). Germline V CDR1 and CDR2: LGHNA, YSYQKL. The CDR3 has 16 residues. The V end was cut by 0 bases, the J end by 7 bases, with 16 bases between. Partial CDR3 DNA: TGTGCCAGCAGCCAAGACGGGCAGGGGGGCGGGGCTGAGCAGTTC. Amino acid sequence: CASSQDGQGGGAEQF. The full CDR3 sequence reads CASSQDGQGGGAEQFF.

Notes on this clone: The gene names here belong to mouse. The CDR3 is cut off 1 residue early in the read; its end comes from the germline J gene. The V gene is TRBV16, the J gene TRBJ1-1; D unclear. The CDR3 length is 13 residues. CDR1 SGHSA and CDR2 FRNQAP come from the germline V gene. The V end was cut by 0 bases, the J end by 5 bases, with 7 bases between. The CDR3 loop reads CASSLDRQTEVFF. Partial CDR3 DNA: TGTGCAAGCAGCTTAGATAGACAAACAGAAGTCTTC.

This clone was found a few times. The gene names given are mouse names. Read sequence stops 1 residue before the CDR3 end, and the germline J gene provides the missing end. The chain couples TRBV30 to TRBJ2-7; D gene unclear. Germline V gene sequence: CDR1 SQVVS, CDR2 ANEGSEA. CDR3 length: 13 residues. The ends were cut back, 1 base at V and 0 bases at J, with 7 bases in the middle. CDR3 bases read: TGTAGTTCTAGAGGAGGGAGCTCCTATGAACAGTAC. Protein sequence: CSSRGGSSYEQY. In full, the CDR3 reads CSSRGGSSYEQYF.

Within the sample, this clone is medium-sized. Germline and genes: mouse. Coverage ceases 1 residue before the CDR3 finishes, and the germline J gene fills in the end. The rearrangement uses TRBV13-2 and TRBJ2-7; unclear D gene. This CDR3 contains 13 residues. The germline V gene encodes CDR1 NNHNN and CDR2 SYGAGS (reference sequence). V gave up 1 base and J gave up 0 bases, with 5 bases separating them. The CDR3 DNA, read in part, is TGTGCCAGCGGTGATCCCAACTCCTATGAACAGTAC. Translation gives CASGDPNSYEQY. The whole CDR3 reads CASGDPNSYEQYF.

Of note for this clone: Germline and genes: mouse. The sequence runs out 1 residue before the end of the CDR3; the remainder is reconstructed from the germline J gene. The V call is TRBV26, the J call TRBJ1-1; D gene unclear. From germline, CDR1 is KGHPV and CDR2 FQNQEV (reference sequence). V lost 1 base to trimming and J lost 1 base, with 4 bases between them. The CDR3 sequence is 13 residues long. The CDR3 is CASSLWQNTEVFF. The covered CDR3 bases are TGTGCCAGCAGTCTGTGGCAAAACACAGAAGTCTTC.